This T cell receptor (beta chain) was sequenced during a study of shared T cell receptors in the human thymus. This clone was recorded a few times. The CDR3 loop spans 15 amino acids. V was cut by 1 base and J by 6 bases, with 12 bases left in between. The germline V gene has CDR1 SSHAT and CDR2 FNYEAQ (reference sequence). TCRdb keeps only in-frame clones here, not all; method: immunoSEQ multiplex PCR. The sample holds 600,000 to 900,000 clones; roughly 85% are singletons and the top ten take around 0.0094%. Another study also made use of these data, one on human thymus T cells. That work states: V and J gene usage appeared biased in thymic and blood repertoires. Thymic TCR repertoires of unrelated people reportedly overlapped highly.

This receptor was identified in a girl under three years old with a congenital heart defect. The source material was thymocytes. The chain couples TRBV7-7 to TRBJ1-4; D remains ambiguous. The CDR3 sequence is CASSLGPGPDEKLFF. The DNA of the CDR3 is TGTGCCAGCAGCTTAGGTCCAGGCCCCGATGAAAAACTGTTTTTT.